This T cell receptor beta chain was sequenced for a study of spatial heterogeneity in lung cancer. Study details: Fewer alpha-chain than beta-chain sequences were consistently detected.

This clonotype was observed a handful of times. The presence of a unique molecular identifier marked each TCR cDNA molecule. Using its own MiXCR run on the 5' RACE reads, TCRdb lists one record per CDR3 protein. The data contain roughly 100,000 distinct CDR3 sequences, around 8.6% of them singletons. The CDR3 length is 13 residues. Germline trimming cut 5 bases from V and 3 bases from J; bases unmatched to any gene: 2. Time point of the sample: sample taken at primary tumor resection. The authors sequenced whole RNA from tumor, nontumor lung or frozen PBMC without sorting. This chain uses TRBV12-3 or TRBV12-4 with TRBJ2-3, with 7 bases matching TRBD2. The sequence was obtained from a male donor with early-stage non-small cell lung cancer. Source: PBMCs, taken at surgery. This chain's CDR3 is CASSERGTDTQYF. As DNA, the CDR3 is TGTGCCAGCAGTGAGCGGGGTACAGATACGCAGTATTTT.